A single sample is the source of the 6 T cell receptor beta chains below, sequenced in a study of blood T cell repertoires in COVID-19. Sequencing used immunoSEQ multiplex PCR; TCRdb keeps in-frame clones, though not all of them. Found here are fewer than 600,000 clones, roughly 89% of them singletons; the top ten hold about 1%. Specimen: peripheral blood. The receptor set was obtained from a young man with COVID-19, enrolled during active disease.

This chain uses TRBV5-6 with TRBJ2-5, with TRBD2 as a possible D gene (6 bases). Trimming removed 5 bases at V and 2 bases at J, with 19 bases between. The CDR3 consists of 16 residues. Looked up from germline, CDR1 is SGHDT and CDR2 is YYEEEE. CDR3 protein: CASSTIAAYGQETQYF. CDR3 nucleotides: TGTGCCAGCAGTACTATAGCGGCGTATGGGCAAGAGACCCAGTACTTC.

This chain connects TRBV24-1 to TRBJ2-1, with 10 bases fitting TRBD1. CDR1 is KGHDR and CDR2 is SFDVKD in the germline V gene. CDR3 size: 16 residues. The V and J ends lost 2 bases and 8 bases, in that order; junction bases with no gene match: 8. The CDR3 reads CATSDSFRTGGDEQFF. The CDR3 DNA reads as TGTGCCACCAGTGATTCGTTTCGGACAGGGGGGGATGAGCAGTTCTTC.

The J gene is TRBJ1-1, the V gene TRBV30; a possible D gene is TRBD1 (5 bases). The CDR3 runs to 13 residues. The germline CDR1 and CDR2 sequences are GTSNPN and SVGIG (reference sequence). V lost 2 bases to trimming and J lost 6 bases, with 13 bases between them. CDR3 protein: CAWSRQLGSEAFF. As DNA, the CDR3 is TGTGCCTGGAGTCGACAGCTCGGTTCTGAAGCTTTCTTT.

This clone was seen a handful of times. The chain carries TRBV2 and TRBJ1-5; D gene uncertain. The CDR3 has 15 residues. Germline-derived CDR1 and CDR2 are SNHLY and FYNNEI. V was shortened by 3 bases and J by 2 bases, with 11 bases between the two germline ends. The CDR3 spells CASSDRETGNQPQHF. The CDR3 coding sequence is TGTGCCAGCAGTGACCGGGAGACTGGCAATCAGCCCCAGCATTTT.

This sequence joins TRBV19 and TRBJ2-1; 9 bases are shared with TRBD2. Per the germline V gene, CDR1 is LNHDA and CDR2 is SQIVND (reference sequence). V was pared by 9 bases and J by 5 bases, with 5 bases of the junction left unmatched. This CDR3 has 13 residues. The DNA of the CDR3 is TGTGCCAGCCGGGCTAGCGGGGACAATGAGCAGTTCTTC. This codes for CASRASGDNEQFF.

This chain joins TRBV5-1 and TRBJ2-1, with a possible D match to TRBD1 (6 bases). V was shortened by 4 bases and J by 3 bases, with 14 bases between the two germline ends. This CDR3 has 15 amino acids. Germline V gives CDR1 SGHRS, CDR2 YFSETQ. The CDR3 nucleotides are TGCGCCAGCAGCATGACAGAGGGGGTCTACAATGAGCAGTTCTTC. Its protein product is CASSMTEGVYNEQFF.